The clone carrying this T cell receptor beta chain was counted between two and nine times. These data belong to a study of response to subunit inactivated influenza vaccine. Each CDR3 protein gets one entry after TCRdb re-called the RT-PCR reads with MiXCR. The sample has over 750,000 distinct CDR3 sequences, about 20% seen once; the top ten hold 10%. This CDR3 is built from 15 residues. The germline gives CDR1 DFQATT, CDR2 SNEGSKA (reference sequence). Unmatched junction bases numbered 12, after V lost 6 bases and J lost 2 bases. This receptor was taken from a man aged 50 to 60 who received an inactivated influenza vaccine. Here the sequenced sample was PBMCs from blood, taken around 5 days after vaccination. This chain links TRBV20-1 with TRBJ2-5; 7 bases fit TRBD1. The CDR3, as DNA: TGCAGTGCCACCGATCCCGGGACAGCACAAGAGACCCAGTACTTC. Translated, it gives CSATDPGTAQETQYF.